This TCR beta chain was sequenced for a study of spatial heterogeneity in lung cancer. As for the study in general: Detected sequences consistently included more beta-chain ones than alpha-chain ones. Unique TCR and UMI combinations averaged more than ten appearances each in raw reads. Study outcomes and limitations: Tumor TCRs that were ubiquitous and expanded showed up in blood more at resection than follow-up.

V was pared by 6 bases and J by 5 bases, with 8 bases between. The germline V gene encodes CDR1 MDHEN and CDR2 SYDVKM. CDR3 length: 12 amino acids. TCRdb passed the 5' RACE reads through MiXCR, listing each CDR3 protein once. Of roughly 49,000 distinct CDR3 sequences in the sample, less than 8.5% are singletons; the top ten hold approximately 2.9%. Regarding time point: sample taken at primary tumor resection. Researchers sequenced whole RNA taken from tumor, nontumor lung or frozen PBMC without sorting. This clonotype came up a few times. Its specificity is unknown. The origin of this receptor is a female donor with early-stage non-small cell lung cancer. Source: PBMCs, taken at surgery. V gene TRBV28 combines with J gene TRBJ2-1, with TRBD2 as a possible D gene (5 bases). In DNA form, the CDR3 reads TGTGCCAGCAGCCGGCGGGACAATGAGCAGTTCTTC. Protein: CASSRRDNEQFF.